The clone carrying this T cell receptor (beta chain) is termed medium-sized. Its antigen remains unknown. This entry comes from a study of vaccination effects on CD4 cells after COVID-19. Study-wide findings and caveats: The vaccine-induced clones of healthy vaccinees included only 1 of 255 that cross-reacted with common cold coronaviruses.

CD4+ T cells specific for antigen were expanded with viral peptide pools by the ViraFEST assay before sequencing. After more than 8 days in culture, the CD4+ T cells were isolated. Vaccine recipients, nucleocapsid antibody negative, had no prior SARS-CoV-2 infection. Over 1.5 million PBMC per well were cultured with 10 IU/ml IL-2 and roughly 9.9 ug/ml peptides. At days 3 and 7, half of the medium was exchanged for IL-2 medium. CDR3 size: 16 residues. J lost 5 bases, V lost 4 bases, and 9 bases had no gene match. Germline lookup yields CDR1 SGHRS and CDR2 YFSETQ. Here immunoSEQ multiplex PCR was the method, and the copy in TCRdb shows in-frame clones only, minus some. The sample yields around 66,000 clones, 60% to 80% seen once.

This rearrangement joins TRBV5-1 to TRBJ1-6, with TRBD1 matching over 7 bases. The source was CD4+ T cells from PBMCs cultured with HCoV-OC43 spike peptides, collected before COVID-19 vaccination. Subset specified: HCoV-OC43 spike overlapping peptide pool stimulation. This sequence originates from a human donor who received a COVID-19 vaccine. CDR3 region: CASSTDRARDNSPLHF. CDR3 sequence (DNA): TGCGCCAGCAGCACTGACAGGGCCAGGGATAATTCACCCCTCCACTTT.